The 20 T cell receptor beta chains presented below share a single source sample, sequenced in a study of identical twins. TCRdb itself ran the 5' RACE reads through MiXCR, one entry per CDR3 protein. The table records over 250,000 distinct CDR3 sequences, roughly 9.7% of them present only once. Separately, the same data were catalogued under a study of yellow fever vaccine responses in identical twins.

Source material: CD8+ T cells sorted from blood. These receptors were taken from a woman aged 18-35 years in good health.

The V gene is TRBV2, the J gene TRBJ1-5; 9 bases agree with TRBD1. Losses at the gene ends were 6 bases for V and 5 bases for J; bases not matched to a gene: 5. Germline V CDR1 and CDR2: SNHLY, FYNNEI. This CDR3 region has 14 residues. The CDR3 nucleotides are TGTGCCAGCAGGCTGGGACAGGGATATCAGCCCCAGCATTTT. This sequence encodes CASRLGQGYQPQHF.

This clonotype was found many times. The rearrangement links TRBV11-2 to TRBJ2-7, with TRBD1 matching over 7 bases. Unmatched junction bases numbered 3, after V lost 7 bases and J lost 3 bases. The CDR3 runs to 12 residues. Germline values: CDR1 SGHAT, CDR2 FQNNGV. The CDR3 protein is CASKGQFYEQYF. The CDR3 DNA follows: TGTGCCAGCAAGGGACAGTTCTACGAGCAGTACTTC.

Many counts were recorded for this clonotype. The chain employs TRBV28 and TRBJ1-5; 7 nucleotides match TRBD1. This CDR3 has 15 residues. The germline gives CDR1 MDHEN, CDR2 SYDVKM. The J segment lost 2 bases and the V segment lost 3 bases, leaving 4 bases of the junction unmatched. Written as DNA, the CDR3 is TGTGCCAGCAGTTTCTACAGGGGTGGCAATCAGCCCCAGCATTTT. Residues: CASSFYRGGNQPQHF.

There are a few counts of this clonotype. The CDR3 protein is CASSDYGYTF. DNA of the CDR3: TGTGCCAGCAGCGACTATGGCTACACCTTC. The V gene is TRBV6-6, the J gene TRBJ1-2; no firm D call. CDR3 length equals 10 residues. The ends were cut back, 6 bases at V and 3 bases at J, with 2 bases in the middle. The germline V gene has CDR1 MNHNY and CDR2 SVGAGI (reference sequence).

The sample holds a few counts of this clonotype. The V call is TRBV5-1, the J call TRBJ1-1; D uncertain. Germline CDR1 and CDR2: SGHRS and YFSETQ. The CDR3 is 13 amino acids. V dropped 4 bases and J dropped 5 bases, with 12 bases sitting between them. Here the CDR3 reads CASSAQDGTEAFF. The CDR3 DNA reads as TGCGCCAGCAGCGCCCAAGATGGGACTGAAGCTTTCTTT. Combining the CDR3 with reference TRBV5-1 and TRBJ1-1 gives the whole variable domain KAGVTQTPRYLIKTRGQQVTLSCSPISGHRSVSWYQQTPGQGLQFLFEYFSETQRNKGNFPGRFSGRQFSNSRSEMNVSTLELGDSALYLCASSAQDGTEAFFGQGTRLTVV.

The rearrangement joins TRBV10-3 to TRBJ1-1; D may be TRBD1 (6 bases). CDR3 length: 14 residues. The germline V gene encodes CDR1 ENHRY and CDR2 SYGVKD. The V end lost 5 bases, the J end lost 5 bases, and 15 bases lay between the germline ends. The CDR3 reads CAISPTGPGTEAFF. CDR3 coding DNA: TGTGCCATCAGTCCTACAGGGCCGGGGACTGAAGCTTTCTTT.

In this sample, this clonotype turned up a few times. The chain links TRBV7-9 to TRBJ1-6, with D unresolved. Deletions cut 1 base from V and 11 bases from J, with 12 bases between. Germline values: CDR1 SEHNR, CDR2 FQNEAQ (reference sequence). The CDR3 length is 14 residues. CDR3 residues: CASSLELNGTPLHF. Written as DNA, the CDR3 is TGTGCCAGCAGCTTAGAATTAAACGGAACACCCCTCCACTTT.

Only a few counts were recorded for this clonotype. J is TRBJ2-1 and V is TRBV20-1; D is uncertain. Looked up from germline, CDR1 is DFQATT and CDR2 is SNEGSKA (reference sequence). This CDR3 has 14 residues. Trimming stripped 3 bases from V and 4 bases from J, with 13 bases between. The CDR3 loop reads CSASPRNLYNEQFF. DNA of the CDR3: TGCAGTGCTAGTCCCCGGAACTTGTACAATGAGCAGTTCTTC.

This clonotype has at least ten counts. The germline gene is not matched at one end of the junction; a read error may be the cause. The rearrangement joins TRBV7-9 to TRBJ2-1, with unresolved D. Germline V gene data show CDR1 as SEHNR and CDR2 as FQNEAQ (reference sequence). This CDR3 comprises 15 residues. This chain's CDR3 is CASSSPESAYNEQFF. The DNA for the CDR3 is TGTGCCAGCAGCTCCCCTGAGTCCGCCTATAATGAGCAGTTCTTC.

This clonotype has just a few counts. V is TRBV2 and J is TRBJ2-3, with no clear D. From germline, CDR1 is SNHLY and CDR2 FYNNEI. V lost 3 bases to trimming and J lost 13 bases, with 14 bases between them. The CDR3 totals 12 residues. CDR3 DNA sequence: TGTGCCAGCAGTGACTCAGGTCCTGAGGAGTATTTT. Translation: CASSDSGPEEYF.

This clonotype came up many times. V and J are TRBV5-6 and TRBJ2-3; TRBD2 matches 13 bases. Germline trimming cut 4 bases from V and 4 bases from J; bases unmatched to any gene: 3. This CDR3 spans 15 amino acids. In germline, CDR1 is SGHDT, CDR2 YYEEEE. In nucleotides, the CDR3 is TGTGCCAGCAGCCCGGGACTAGCGGGGCCAGATACGCAGTATTTT. This gives the protein CASSPGLAGPDTQYF. Full variable domain (outside the CDR3, taken from reference TRBV5-6 and TRBJ2-3): DAGVTQSPTHLIKTRGQQVTLRCSPKSGHDTVSWYQQALGQGPQFIFQYYEEEERQRGNFPDRFSGHQFPNYSSELNVNALLLGDSALYLCASSPGLAGPDTQYFGPGTRLTVL.

Ten or more counts support this clonotype. The genes are TRBV11-2 and TRBJ2-1, with D hard to call. Per germline, CDR1 SGHAT and CDR2 FQNNGV. Trimming cost V 0 bases and J 8 bases, with 8 bases left between them. The CDR3 is 13 amino acids. The CDR3 here is CASSLEWRDEQFF. The CDR3 DNA sequence: TGTGCCAGCAGCTTAGAGTGGCGAGATGAGCAGTTCTTC.

This clonotype was detected only once. This sequence joins TRBV2 and TRBJ2-1, with D tentatively TRBD2 (9 bases). Germline values: CDR1 SNHLY, CDR2 FYNNEI. The CDR3 consists of 20 residues. Trimming took 3 bases from V and 4 from J, leaving 28 bases between them. Here the CDR3 DNA reads TGTGCCAGCAGTGATCCCGGGACAGGACCGACTAGCGGCCTGTACAATGAGCAGTTCTTC. Translated, it gives CASSDPGTGPTSGLYNEQFF.

This clonotype showed up many times. J is TRBJ1-4 and V is TRBV5-1; D remains unclear. CDR3 size: 14 residues. Germline V gene sequence: CDR1 SGHRS, CDR2 YFSETQ. Trimming took 0 bases from V and 2 from J, leaving 5 bases between them. For the CDR3, the DNA is TGCGCCAGCAGCTTGGATCAGACTAATGAAAAACTGTTTTTT. It codes for CASSLDQTNEKLFF.

The CDR3 sequence: CASSPTVGGIYEQYF. The CDR3 coding sequence is TGTGCCAGCAGCCCAACGGTGGGCGGAATCTACGAGCAGTACTTC. The V call is TRBV11-2, the J call TRBJ2-7, with no clear D. Germline CDR1 reads SGHAT; CDR2 reads FQNNGV. CDR3 length equals 15 residues. V shed 5 bases and J shed 3 bases, with 17 bases lying between them. The entire variable domain, with the rest obtained from reference TRBV11-2 and TRBJ2-7, is as follows: EAGVAQSPRYKIIEKRQSVAFWCNPISGHATLYWYQQILGQGPKLLIQFQNNGVVDDSQLPKDRFSAERLKGVDSTLKIQPAKLEDSAVYLCASSPTVGGIYEQYFGPGTRLTVT.

This chain uses TRBV3-1 with TRBJ2-1; no clear D gene. Per germline, CDR1 LGHDT and CDR2 YNNKEL (reference sequence). This CDR3 has 12 residues. V lost 6 bases to trimming and J lost 9 bases, with 12 bases between them. CDR3 DNA: TGTGCCAGCAGGCAGACCAGGAGTGAGCAGTTCTTC. This sequence encodes CASRQTRSEQFF.

This clonotype was counted only a few times. The chain is built from TRBV7-2 and TRBJ1-4, with TRBD1 matching over 10 bases. Trimming at V came to 5 bases and at J to 8 bases, leaving 8 bases not matched to a gene. The CDR3 consists of 15 residues. The germline V gene has CDR1 SGHTA and CDR2 FQGNSA. CDR3 sequence: CASSPGDRGGEKLFF. The CDR3 nucleotides are TGTGCCAGCAGCCCAGGGGACAGGGGTGGGGAAAAACTGTTTTTT.

The table lists this clonotype with many counts. The chain links TRBV12-3 or TRBV12-4 to TRBJ2-2; weak D call: TRBD1 (5 bases). V was shortened by 3 bases and J by 1 base, with 9 bases between the two germline ends. The CDR3 is 15 residues long. CDR3 coding DNA: TGTGCCAGCAGTTTCGGCACAGGGAACACCGGGGAGCTGTTTTTT. Protein product: CASSFGTGNTGELFF.

This clonotype was seen at least ten times. The chain uses TRBV29-1 and TRBJ2-3; 11 nucleotides agree with TRBD2. Trimming removed 5 bases from V and 3 bases from J; junction bases left unmatched: 16. This CDR3 region has 18 residues. Per germline, CDR1 SQVTM and CDR2 ANQGSEA. CDR3 amino acids: CSVSAPLTSGVSTDTQYF. The CDR3, as DNA: TGCAGCGTTAGCGCCCCTTTGACTAGCGGGGTGTCGACAGATACGCAGTATTTT.

In this sample, this clonotype turned up many times. The CDR3 DNA sequence: TGTGCCAGTAGTTGGAGAGCGTCAGCAGATACGCAGTATTTT. The encoded protein is CASSWRASADTQYF. The chain recombines TRBV19 with TRBJ2-3; D remains unclear. The CDR3 extends over 14 amino acids. CDR1 is LNHDA, CDR2 SQIVND, per germline (reference sequence). The V end was cut by 5 bases, the J end by 4 bases, with 13 bases between.